These T cell receptor beta chains were read from a single sample in a study of shared clonotypes between healthy human individuals. Repertoires were generated with immunoSEQ multiplex PCR, while TCRdb's copy carries only in-frame clones and drops some. The repertoire holds about 2.3 million clones, 85% to 95% seen once, with around 0.38% in the top ten. Sequencing was done on a sample of naive CD4+ T cells from PBMCs. All receptors come from a man between 18 and 29 years old in good health. Some clones in this sample may be carry-over from other donors' samples. The conserved cysteine and the conserved F or W are not part of the CDR3 here. Each record gives: J gene, clone size, V gene, CDR3 protein. Rows give clone size only sometimes, using once, few, many, or a class for an expanded clone.

TRBJ2-1,few,TRBV6-5,ASSYSPSSSYNEQF
TRBJ1-2,-,TRBV6-5,ASSYLYRVTNYGYT
TRBJ2-7,-,TRBV18,ASSPEAGGPYEQY
TRBJ2-1,-,TRBV5-4,ASSLDREVSYNEQF
TRBJ2-7,-,TRBV11-3,ASSPTPTSGAPYEQY
TRBJ2-5,-,TRBV5-1,ASSLSPQETQY
TRBJ2-1,-,TRBV7-2,ASSPRWHEQF
TRBJ1-2,few,TRBV28,ASSSQGQPGYT
TRBJ2-7,once,TRBV5-1,ASSLGPVTESYEQY
TRBJ2-1,-,TRBV27,ASSAGLAYTYNEQF
TRBJ2-7,-,TRBV7-2,ASSPPISYEQY
TRBJ2-5,-,TRBV5-4,ASSLYQETQY
TRBJ2-7,once,TRBV7-9,ASSFGETGYEQY
TRBJ2-5,-,TRBV5-6,ASSLIAGEETQY
TRBJ2-3,-,TRBV2,ASSGDGRITDTQY
TRBJ1-1,-,TRBV4-3,ASSQASRAEAF
TRBJ2-7,-,TRBV13,ASSLASGVSYEQY
TRBJ1-1,-,TRBV4-3,ASSQAQTSGSPSEF
TRBJ2-4,-,TRBV29-1,SVEPGFSDIQY
TRBJ2-3,-,TRBV7-2,ASSLLAGKDTQY
TRBJ2-1,-,TRBV7-3,ASSPQPTYNEQF